This T cell receptor beta chain appears in the sequencing data of a study of blood T cell repertoires in COVID-19. Across the whole study: The study drew acute and convalescent COVID-19 samples from the United States, Italy and Spain.

The CDR3 contains 13 residues. Looked up from germline, CDR1 is GTSNPN and CDR2 is SVGIG (reference sequence). The V and J ends lost 1 base and 7 bases, in that order; junction bases with no gene match: 5. The assay was immunoSEQ multiplex PCR, and TCRdb's table has in-frame clones only and misses some. The table shows roughly 89,000 clones, with roughly 80% occurring only once. Sequencing was carried out using peripheral blood. This chain connects TRBV30 to TRBJ2-5; 8 bases are shared with TRBD2. The origin of this receptor is a woman of 80 years or more with acute or convalescent COVID-19. Here the CDR3 DNA reads TGTGCCTGGAGTGCAGGGACTAGACCGACCCAGTACTTC. It translates to CAWSAGTRPTQYF.